Given below is one T cell receptor (beta chain) in context. What this receptor recognizes is not known. Nothing much larger sits one base from this clone, and base qualities are not available. All donors were healthy Caucasians. The twin cohort comprised three pairs of female monozygotic twins, all aged roughly 18 to 30 years. Using Miltenyi CD45RO+ enrichment and human naive T-cell isolation kits, memory (CD45RO+) and naive T cells were isolated from PBMC. The method was 5' RACE. Sequencing used an Illumina HiSeq 2000. Template switching introduced a universal primer binding site; the final cDNA contained a unique molecular identifier, enabling accurate counting of TCR cDNA molecules. First-strand cDNA for TCR alpha and beta chains was synthesized from specific primers in the conserved constant-segment region. To control for contamination, every cDNA library was double barcoded, receiving both a SMART-Mk sample barcode and Illumina barcodes. TruSeq adapter sequences, together with Illumina sample barcodes, were added in two successive PCR steps. The TCR alpha and beta cDNA libraries were sequenced on the Illumina HiSeq platform using custom primers. In the authors' own workflow: Raw reads were processed with MiGEC to extract unique molecular identifiers, and MiXCR was used to determine CDR3 positions. For each individual, recombination models were inferred using an EM algorithm with the repgenHMM and IGoR tools. The tcR package in R was used for shared clonotype analysis, with sharing normalized by the product of cloneset sizes. Out-of-frame nonproductive sequences were analyzed to study raw recombination free of thymic and clonal selection effects. Through fastp at Q25 and MiXCR, TCRdb rebuilt clones from the public reads, retaining in-frame beta chains. Rows with a matching CDR3 protein are joined into one entry that keeps the most common DNA and genes. These V and J calls derive from TCRdb rather than the authors' analysis. The sample data list about 220,000 distinct CDR3 sequences, and about 7.5% of these were observed just once. Less than 2% of the sample goes to the ten largest clones.

Its CDR3 holds 16 amino acids, cysteine through phenylalanine. Just the 48-base CDR3 DNA is kept, in frame starting at base 1. The CDR1 and CDR2 encoded by the germline V gene are LGHNA and YSLEER. Germline trimming: 3 bases from V, 3 bases from J; junction bases outside gene matches: 5. The data were taken from a study of identical twins (dated by TCRdb to between 2015 and 2016). For the wider study: TCR alpha and beta repertoires from monozygotic twins, unrelated adults of various ages and cord blood were deep-sequenced to test whether fetal clonotypes persist. To rule out contamination, replicate twin experiments were performed at different times with different library preparation protocols. General conclusions and limits of the study: Conclusions relied on cross-sectional statistical analysis, since the same donors could not be followed over many years. Invariant T cells such as MAIT and iNKT could partly confound zero-insertion analyses, although diverse VJ usage argued against such confounding for most clonotypes. Fewer insertions were carried by abundant cord blood beta clonotypes, a similar but weaker trend appeared in young adult naive repertoires, and no such trend appeared in memory repertoires. Compared with coincidental sharing between unrelated individuals, an excess of low generation-probability sequences was observed among out-of-frame TCR alpha sequences shared between twins. Out-of-frame TCR alpha sharing in monozygotic twins was systematically underestimated by recombination models, whereas sharing between unrelated individuals was in agreement with the recombination models. Excess twin sharing in beta out-of-frame sequences was weaker because fewer shared sequences lowered the signal-to-noise ratio.

Another study also made use of these data, one on yellow fever vaccine responses in identical twins. According to the second study: The authors reported that the T cell response to vaccination in identical twins appeared partly convergent and partly personalized. In the study, vaccine-responding T cell clones were precisely tracked in identical twins.

The receptor's source is a woman aged 18-35 years in good health. The sample comprised memory (CD45RO+) T cells sorted from blood. The cell subset or site tag for this specimen amounts to: CD45RO+ enriched T cells. The rearranged segments are TRBV4-3 and TRBJ2-1, and 10 bases in between align with TRBD2. The CDR3 region has the sequence CASSQALAGDYNEQFF. The DNA sequence reads TGCGCCAGCAGCCAGGCCCTAGCGGGAGACTACAATGAGCAGTTCTTC.